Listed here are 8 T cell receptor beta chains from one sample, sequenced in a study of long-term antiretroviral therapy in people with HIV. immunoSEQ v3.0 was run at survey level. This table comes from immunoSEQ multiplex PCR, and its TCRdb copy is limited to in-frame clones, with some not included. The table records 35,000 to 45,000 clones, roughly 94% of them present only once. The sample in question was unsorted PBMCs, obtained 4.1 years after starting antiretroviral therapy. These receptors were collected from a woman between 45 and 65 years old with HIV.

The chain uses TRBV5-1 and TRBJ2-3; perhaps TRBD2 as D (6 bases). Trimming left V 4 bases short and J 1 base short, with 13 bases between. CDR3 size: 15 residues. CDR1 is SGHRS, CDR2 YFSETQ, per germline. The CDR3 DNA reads TGCGCCAGCAGCCTGGCGGGGAGCCGCACAGATACGCAGTATTTT. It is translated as CASSLAGSRTDTQYF.

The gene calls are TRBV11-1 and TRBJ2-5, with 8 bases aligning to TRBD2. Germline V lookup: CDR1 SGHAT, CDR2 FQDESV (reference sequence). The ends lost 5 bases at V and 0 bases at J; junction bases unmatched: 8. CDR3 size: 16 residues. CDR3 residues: CASSTGVAGYQETQYF. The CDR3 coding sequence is TGTGCCAGCAGCACCGGGGTAGCGGGGTACCAAGAGACCCAGTACTTC.

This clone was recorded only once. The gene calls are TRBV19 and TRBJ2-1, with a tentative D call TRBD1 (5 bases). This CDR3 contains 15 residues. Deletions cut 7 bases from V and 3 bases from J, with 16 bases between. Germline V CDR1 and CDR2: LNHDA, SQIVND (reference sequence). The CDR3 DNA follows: TGTGCCAGTATTAAAGGGGCAGGGAACTACAATGAGCAGTTCTTC. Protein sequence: CASIKGAGNYNEQFF.

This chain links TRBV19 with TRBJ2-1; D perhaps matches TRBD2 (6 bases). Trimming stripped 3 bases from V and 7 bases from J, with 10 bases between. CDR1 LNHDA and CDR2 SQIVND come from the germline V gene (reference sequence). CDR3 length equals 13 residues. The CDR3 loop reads CASSMEGLNEQFF. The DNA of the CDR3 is TGTGCCAGTAGTATGGAGGGGTTGAATGAGCAGTTCTTC.

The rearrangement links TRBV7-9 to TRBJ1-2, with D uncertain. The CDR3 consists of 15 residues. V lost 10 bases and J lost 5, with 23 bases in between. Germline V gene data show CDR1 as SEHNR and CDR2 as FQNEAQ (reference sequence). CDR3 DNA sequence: TGTGCCACCCTACCCTTAGACATTCCGGCTTATGGCTACACCTTC. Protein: CATLPLDIPAYGYTF.

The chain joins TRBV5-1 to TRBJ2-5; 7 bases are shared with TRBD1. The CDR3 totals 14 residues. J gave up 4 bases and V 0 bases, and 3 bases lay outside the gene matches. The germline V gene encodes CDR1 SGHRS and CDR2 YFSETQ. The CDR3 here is CASSLEGAGETQYF. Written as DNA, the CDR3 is TGCGCCAGCAGCTTGGAGGGGGCGGGAGAGACCCAGTACTTC.

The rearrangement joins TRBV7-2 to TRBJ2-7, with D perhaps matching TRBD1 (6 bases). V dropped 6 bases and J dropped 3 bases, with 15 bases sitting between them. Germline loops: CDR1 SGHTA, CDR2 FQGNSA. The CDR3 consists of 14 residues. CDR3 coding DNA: TGTGCCAGCAGTCCCTTAGGGACATACTACGAGCAGTACTTC. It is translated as CASSPLGTYYEQYF.

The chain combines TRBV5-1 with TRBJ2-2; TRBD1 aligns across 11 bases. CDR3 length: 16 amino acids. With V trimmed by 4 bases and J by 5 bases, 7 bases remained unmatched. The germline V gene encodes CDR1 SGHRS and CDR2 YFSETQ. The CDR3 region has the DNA TGCGCCAGCAGCGCAGGACAGGGGGCATTAACCGGGGAGCTGTTTTTT. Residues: CASSAGQGALTGELFF.